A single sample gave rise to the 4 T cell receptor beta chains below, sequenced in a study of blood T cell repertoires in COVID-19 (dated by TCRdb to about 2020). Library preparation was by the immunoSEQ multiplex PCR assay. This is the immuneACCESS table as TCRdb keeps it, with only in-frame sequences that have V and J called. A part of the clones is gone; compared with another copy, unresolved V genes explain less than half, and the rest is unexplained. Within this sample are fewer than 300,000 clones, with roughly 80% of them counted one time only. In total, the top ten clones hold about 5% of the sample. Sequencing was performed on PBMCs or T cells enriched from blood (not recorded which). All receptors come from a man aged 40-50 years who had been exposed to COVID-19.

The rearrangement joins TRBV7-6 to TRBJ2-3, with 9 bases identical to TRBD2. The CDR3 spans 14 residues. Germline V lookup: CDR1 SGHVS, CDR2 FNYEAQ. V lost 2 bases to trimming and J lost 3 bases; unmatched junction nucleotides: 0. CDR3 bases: TGTGCCAGCAGCTTACTAGCGGGGACAGATACGCAGTATTTT. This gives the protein CASSLLAGTDTQYF.

The CDR3 DNA reads TGTGCCAGCAGTTTTCAGGGCGCAGATACGCAGTATTTT. It specifies CASSFQGADTQYF. The rearrangement joins TRBV28 to TRBJ2-3; D is perhaps TRBD1 (5 bases). The CDR3 runs 13 residues. Trimming pared 3 bases from V and 4 bases from J, leaving 8 bases between. Germline V gene lookup returns CDR1 MDHEN and CDR2 SYDVKM.

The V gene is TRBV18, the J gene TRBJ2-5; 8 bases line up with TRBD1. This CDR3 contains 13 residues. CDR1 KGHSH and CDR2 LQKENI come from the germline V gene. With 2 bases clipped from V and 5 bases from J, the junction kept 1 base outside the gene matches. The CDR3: CASSPYRGETQYF. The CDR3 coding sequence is TGTGCCAGCTCACCATACAGGGGGGAGACCCAGTACTTC.

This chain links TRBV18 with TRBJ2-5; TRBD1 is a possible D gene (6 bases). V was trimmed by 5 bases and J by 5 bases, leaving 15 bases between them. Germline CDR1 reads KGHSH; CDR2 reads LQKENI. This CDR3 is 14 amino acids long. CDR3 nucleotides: TGTGCCAGCTCAATCGGAACAGGGCGGGAGACCCAGTACTTC. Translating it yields CASSIGTGRETQYF.